Listed below are T cell receptor beta chains from one sample, sequenced in a study of cytomegalovirus exposure and HLA in healthy donors. Profiled with immunoSEQ multiplex PCR; TCRdb holds only in-frame clones, not every one. The sample has about 150,000 clones; approximately 84% are singletons. Source material: PBMCs. These receptors were collected from a boy between 2 and 15 years old in good health and CMV-seronegative. Both conserved end residues are part of each CDR3. Each record gives: clone size, J gene, D gene, V gene, CDR3 protein, CDR3 DNA. A D gene is named only where the DNA matches it firmly. Part of the rows lack a size; the others show once, few, many or a class for expanded clones.

size: once; J: TRBJ2-7; D: TRBD2; V: TRBV29-1; CDR3: CSALLAGVSYEQYF; DNA: TGCAGCGCCTTACTAGCGGGTGTCTCCTACGAGCAGTACTTC
size: once; J: TRBJ2-5; D: TRBD1; V: TRBV6-5; CDR3: CASSQQGTQETQYF; DNA: TGTGCCAGCAGCCAACAGGGGACCCAAGAGACCCAGTACTTC
size: -; J: TRBJ1-4; D: -; V: TRBV19; CDR3: CASRQGEKLFF; DNA: TGTGCCAGTAGACAGGGCGAAAAACTGTTTTTT
size: once; J: TRBJ2-5; D: -; V: TRBV11-2; CDR3: CASSHRDLGETQYF; DNA: TGTGCCAGCAGCCACCGGGACTTGGGAGAGACCCAGTACTTC
size: -; J: TRBJ2-3; D: TRBD2; V: TRBV5-6; CDR3: CASSFVKREGERDTQYF; DNA: TGTGCCAGCAGCTTTGTTAAGCGGGAGGGAGAACGAGATACGCAGTATTTT
size: few; J: TRBJ2-7; D: -; V: TRBV2; CDR3: CASIQLQPSSYEQYF; DNA: TGTGCCAGCATTCAGCTACAGCCCAGCTCCTACGAGCAGTACTTC
size: -; J: TRBJ1-2; D: -; V: TRBV25-1; CDR3: CASVLGTPPVYTF; DNA: TGTGCCAGCGTTTTAGGGACACCTCCGGTCTACACCTTC
size: few; J: TRBJ2-1; D: TRBD2; V: TRBV4-2; CDR3: CASSQGTSGSYNEQFF; DNA: TGTGCCAGCAGCCAGGGTACTAGCGGCTCCTACAATGAGCAGTTCTTC
size: -; J: TRBJ2-7; D: TRBD2; V: TRBV15; CDR3: CATSRKGLASSYEQYF; DNA: TGTGCCACCAGCAGAAAGGGACTAGCGAGCTCCTACGAGCAGTACTTC
size: few; J: TRBJ1-1; D: TRBD1; V: TRBV29-1; CDR3: CSVLGQGNEAFF; DNA: TGCAGCGTTCTTGGACAGGGCAATGAAGCTTTCTTT
size: -; J: TRBJ2-1; D: TRBD2; V: TRBV28; CDR3: CASSPSSGRHNEQFF; DNA: TGTGCCAGCAGCCCCTCTAGCGGGAGACATAATGAGCAGTTCTTC
size: -; J: TRBJ2-1; D: TRBD1; V: TRBV5-1; CDR3: CASSLQGVTRFSYNEQFF; DNA: TGCGCCAGCAGCCTACAGGGGGTAACAAGATTCTCCTACAATGAGCAGTTCTTC
size: few; J: TRBJ1-5; D: TRBD1; V: TRBV6-6; CDR3: CASSYRQGGNQPQHF; DNA: TGTGCCAGCAGTTACCGACAGGGGGGCAATCAGCCCCAGCATTTT
size: -; J: TRBJ2-6; D: -; V: TRBV5-4; CDR3: CASSGGGANVLTF; DNA: TGTGCCAGCAGCGGGGGCGGGGCCAACGTCCTGACTTTC
size: few; J: TRBJ2-1; D: TRBD2; V: TRBV25-1; CDR3: CASSEYYSGPVYNEQFF; DNA: TGTGCCAGCAGTGAATATTATAGCGGGCCGGTCTACAATGAGCAGTTCTTC
size: -; J: TRBJ1-6; D: -; V: TRBV4-1; CDR3: CASSQNRNRADSPLHF; DNA: TGCGCCAGCAGCCAGAACCGGAACAGGGCGGACTCACCCCTCCACTTT
size: -; J: TRBJ2-1; D: TRBD2; V: TRBV7-3; CDR3: CASSLNGLAGYNEQFF; DNA: TGTGCCAGCAGCTTAAACGGACTAGCGGGCTATAATGAGCAGTTCTTC
size: -; J: TRBJ2-3; D: -; V: TRBV5-4; CDR3: CASSFSGTDTQYF; DNA: TGTGCCAGCAGCTTTTCCGGCACAGATACGCAGTATTTT
size: -; J: TRBJ1-1; D: -; V: TRBV5-1; CDR3: CASSLVPGANTEAFF; DNA: TGCGCCAGCAGCTTGGTTCCAGGGGCGAACACTGAAGCTTTCTTT
size: -; J: TRBJ2-5; D: -; V: TRBV30; CDR3: CAWSVGPAGETQYF; DNA: TGTGCCTGGAGTGTAGGCCCGGCAGGGGAGACCCAGTACTTC
size: -; J: TRBJ1-2; D: TRBD1; V: TRBV7-9; CDR3: CASSSWTGGDYGYTF; DNA: TGTGCCAGCAGCTCCTGGACAGGGGGAGACTATGGCTACACCTTC
size: -; J: TRBJ2-1; D: TRBD2; V: TRBV7-7; CDR3: CASSLGGTSGIGEQFF; DNA: TGTGCTAGCAGCTTAGGGGGGACTAGCGGGATTGGTGAGCAGTTCTTC
size: -; J: TRBJ1-1; D: -; V: TRBV7-8; CDR3: CASSSRVRVTEHTEAFF; DNA: TGTGCCAGCAGCTCCCGGGTCCGGGTCACCGAACACACTGAAGCTTTCTTT
size: -; J: TRBJ2-7; D: TRBD2; V: TRBV5-6; CDR3: CASSGGGEQYF; DNA: TGTGCCAGCAGCGGGGGGGGCGAGCAGTACTTC
size: -; J: TRBJ2-1; D: -; V: TRBV19; CDR3: CASSMTRSSRNEQFF; DNA: TGTGCCAGTAGTATGACTAGAAGTAGTCGGAATGAGCAGTTCTTC
size: -; J: TRBJ2-7; D: -; V: TRBV2; CDR3: CASSGGGMNLREQYF; DNA: TGTGCCAGCAGTGGCGGAGGGATGAATTTACGCGAGCAGTACTTC